This entry concerns a single T cell receptor beta chain. Its antigen remains unidentified. This sample was included in a study of OX40 agonist ivuxolimab in advanced cancers. Whole-study findings and limits: Partial responders receiving 0.1-3.0 mg/kg showed among the lowest clonal expansion.

Produced via immunoSEQ multiplex PCR; TCRdb's table is partial and in-frame only. This sample yields fewer than 80,000 clones, of which more than 60% are seen a single time; around 1.6% belongs to the top ten. V lost 6 bases and J lost 4; bases outside the gene matches: 3. The germline gives CDR1 LNHDA, CDR2 SQIVND (reference sequence). The CDR3 has 13 amino acids. The receptor comes from an adult with an advanced solid tumor such as melanoma, head and neck, liver or kidney cancer. The genes are TRBV19 and TRBJ2-5; 9 bases agree with TRBD1. The sequences come from CD4+ or CD8+ T cells sorted from blood, collected in a trial of the OX40 agonist ivuxolimab. CDR3 bases: TGTGCCAGTAGCGACAGGGGGGGAGAGACCCAGTACTTC. This encodes CASSDRGGETQYF. The full variable domain, with the rest looked up from reference TRBV19 and TRBJ2-5, is DGGITQSPKYLFRKEGQNVTLSCEQNLNHDAMYWYRQDPGQGLRLIYYSQIVNDFQKGDIAEGYSVSREKKESFPLTVTSAQKNPTAFYLCASSDRGGETQYFGPGTRLLVL.